This TCR beta chain was captured in a study of cytotoxic CD8 clonotypes in ibrutinib-treated CLL. Study-level information: The study included 11 relapsed/refractory and roughly 15 treatment-naive patients; 17 had IGHV unmutated disease. Study results and limitations: Clonality measured at baseline exceeded age-matched healthy donors, tracking circulating CD8+ T-cell counts.

The source of about 2 micrograms of genomic DNA for TCR beta libraries was cryopreserved PBMCs. In its sample, this clone was seen a few times. Its specificity is not known. Produced via immunoSEQ multiplex PCR; TCRdb's table is partial and in-frame only. The sample comprises 150,000 or so clones, about 84% of which are singletons, and about 7.4% rests with the top ten. After removal of 0 bases from V and 4 bases from J, the junction contained 11 bases not matched to a gene. Germline assignment: CDR1 SGHRS and CDR2 YFSETQ. The CDR3 covers 18 residues. The sequencing here drew on PBMCs, taken after 36 months of ibrutinib treatment. J is TRBJ2-3 and V is TRBV5-1, with 10 bases fitting TRBD1. The receptor was isolated from a human donor with chronic lymphocytic leukemia. The CDR3 DNA reads as TGCGCCAGCAGCTTGGCTGTACCCGGGACAGGGGCATCAGATACGCAGTATTTT. Protein sequence: CASSLAVPGTGASDTQYF.